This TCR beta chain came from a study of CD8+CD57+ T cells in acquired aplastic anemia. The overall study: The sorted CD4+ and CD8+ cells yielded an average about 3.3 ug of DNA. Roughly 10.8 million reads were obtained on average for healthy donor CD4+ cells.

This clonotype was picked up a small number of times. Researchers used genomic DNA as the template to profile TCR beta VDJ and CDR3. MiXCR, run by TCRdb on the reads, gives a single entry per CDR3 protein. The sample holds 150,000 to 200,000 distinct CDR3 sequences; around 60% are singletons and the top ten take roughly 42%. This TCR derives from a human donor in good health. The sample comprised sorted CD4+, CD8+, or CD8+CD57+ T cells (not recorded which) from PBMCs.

The CDR3 DNA is TGTGCCAGCGGCCGTAACCAGAACACTGAAGCTTTCTTT. This encodes CASGRNQNTEAFF. The rearrangement links TRBV7-9 to TRBJ1-1, with unresolved D. The CDR3 has 13 amino acids. Germline V gene sequence: CDR1 SEHNR, CDR2 FQNEAQ (reference sequence). The germline V and J ends were trimmed by 8 bases and 1 base, with 11 bases remaining between them.